Included here is one T cell receptor beta chain sequence, with context. These data belong to a study of shared T cell receptors in the human thymus. V gave up 5 bases and J gave up 5 bases; unmatched junction bases: 5. The length of the CDR3 is 14 residues. The germline gives CDR1 MGHDK, CDR2 SYGVNS. The method was immunoSEQ multiplex PCR; TCRdb's version includes in-frame clones alone and lacks a portion of them. The repertoire consists of roughly 660,000 clones, with roughly 90% occurring once and the leading ten covering around 0.01%. Separately, the same data were catalogued under a study of human thymus T cells. That work contributes: Thymic material originated from resections removed in the course of corrective heart surgery.

The sequence was collected from a boy younger than two with a congenital heart defect. This chain links TRBV25-1 with TRBJ1-5; 8 bases are shared with TRBD1. Source material: thymocytes. The CDR3 sequence is CASSSTGGDQPQHF. DNA for the CDR3: TGTGCCAGCAGTTCCACAGGGGGGGATCAGCCCCAGCATTTT. Full variable domain (rest looked up from reference TRBV25-1 and TRBJ1-5): EADIYQTPRYLVIGTGKKITLECSQTMGHDKMYWYQQDPGMELHLIHYSYGVNSTEKGDLSSESTVSRIRTEHFPLTLESARPSHTSQYLCASSSTGGDQPQHFGDGTRLSIL.